The 14 T cell receptor beta chains listed next were all sequenced from one sample in a study of CD8 T cells in ankylosing spondylitis. Regarding the study as a whole: Within ankylosing spondylitis blood, a TCR beta motif made up of roughly eight highly homologous variants appeared to be characteristic.

TCRdb re-derived calls from the 5' RACE reads in MiXCR, one entry per CDR3 protein. Seen here are almost 400,000 distinct CDR3 sequences, approximately 20% observed once, and the top ten hold about a sixth. Which antigens these TCRs recognize remains unknown. The sample consisted of blood, either unsorted or a sorted T cell fraction (not recorded which). These receptors were obtained from a male donor with ankylosing spondylitis.

The table lists this clonotype with a count of one. The chain joins TRBV7-9 to TRBJ2-1, with TRBD2 matching over 9 bases. The CDR3 is 16 residues long. The V segment lost 5 bases and the J segment 7 bases; nucleotides outside the gene matches: 12. CDR1 and CDR2 from the germline V gene are SEHNR and FQNEAQ (reference sequence). CDR3 in DNA: TGTGCCAGCAGCCCTACTAGCAGCGGGAGGCCAAATGAGCAGTTCTTC. Translating it yields CASSPTSSGRPNEQFF. The variable domain in full, completed from reference TRBV7-9 and TRBJ2-1, reads DTGVSQNPRHKITKRGQNVTFRCDPISEHNRLYWYRQTLGQGPEFLTYFQNEAQLEKSRLLSDRFSAERPKGSFSTLEIQRTEQGDSAMYLCASSPTSSGRPNEQFFGPGTRLTVL.

The chain recombines TRBV7-9 with TRBJ2-5; D ambiguous. The CDR3 is 15 residues long. V lost 1 base to trimming and J lost 5 bases, with 14 bases between them. Germline CDR1 reads SEHNR; CDR2 reads FQNEAQ (reference sequence). The DNA for the CDR3 is TGTGCCAGCAGCTTAGTATGGTCTAGTGGGGAGACCCAGTACTTC. Its translation is CASSLVWSSGETQYF.

This clonotype has at least ten counts. At one end, the junction sequence differs from germline, possibly due to a read error. The chain joins TRBV2 to TRBJ2-3, with TRBD1 identical over 7 bases. The CDR3 spans 14 residues. Per the germline V gene, CDR1 is SNHLY and CDR2 is FYNNEI. This chain's CDR3 is CASRDRVSTDTQYF. The CDR3 nucleotides are TGCGCCAGCAGAGACAGGGTGTCGACAGATACGCAGTATTTT.

The chain employs TRBV28 and TRBJ2-2; D is undetermined. V lost 3 bases and J lost 4, with 6 bases in between. CDR3 size: 13 residues. The germline V gene has CDR1 MDHEN and CDR2 SYDVKM. In nucleotides, the CDR3 is TGTGCCAGCAGTTTCCTTGTCACCGGGGAGCTGTTTTTT. Its protein product is CASSFLVTGELFF.

V usage is TRBV29-1 and J usage is TRBJ1-5; no reliable D call. Looked up from germline, CDR1 is SQVTM and CDR2 is ANQGSEA. The V end was cut by 6 bases, the J end by 1 base, with 13 bases between. This CDR3 contains 14 residues. In nucleotides, the CDR3 is TGCAGCGTCTCGTTCCAAGCCAGCAATCAGCCCCAGCATTTT. Protein: CSVSFQASNQPQHF.

This chain uses TRBV5-1 with TRBJ2-7; possible D gene TRBD1, 6 bases. The CDR3 extends over 13 amino acids. The germline V and J ends were trimmed by 4 bases and 1 base, with 9 bases remaining between them. In germline, CDR1 is SGHRS, CDR2 YFSETQ. The CDR3 DNA follows: TGCGCCAGCAGCAACGGACAGTCCTACGAGCAGTACTTC. Translation gives CASSNGQSYEQYF.

The V and J genes are TRBV12-3 or TRBV12-4 and TRBJ1-5; 11 nucleotides match TRBD1. Losses at the gene ends were 5 bases for V and 7 bases for J; bases not matched to a gene: 7. The CDR3 is made up of 15 amino acids. CDR3 nucleotides: TGTGCCAGCAGTCCTTGGACAGGGGGCTTCCAGCCCCAGCATTTT. This encodes CASSPWTGGFQPQHF.

The V and J genes are TRBV24-1 and TRBJ1-2; no firm D call. The CDR3 covers 13 residues. The germline V gene encodes CDR1 KGHDR and CDR2 SFDVKD. Between the trimmed V and J ends, which lost 4 bases and 10 bases, there was a span of 15 bases. The CDR3 loop reads CATSDSGRRVYTF. As DNA, the CDR3 is TGTGCCACCAGTGACTCCGGACGGCGAGTCTACACCTTC.

This clonotype was seen a few times. The V and J genes are TRBV7-2 and TRBJ2-7; 10 positions agree with TRBD1. The CDR3 has 15 amino acids. With V trimmed by 5 bases and J by 6 bases, 10 bases remained unmatched. Germline V gene lookup returns CDR1 SGHTA and CDR2 FQGNSA. DNA of the CDR3: TGTGCCAGCAGCCCCCGGGACAGGGGACAAGGCGAGCAGTACTTC. This codes for CASSPRDRGQGEQYF.

This clonotype was counted only a few times. The genes are TRBV6-2 or TRBV6-3 and TRBJ2-7; possibly TRBD2 for D (6 bases). The CDR3 runs 15 residues. From germline, CDR1 is MNHEY and CDR2 SVGEGT. V gave up 2 bases and J gave up 2 bases, with 13 bases separating them. CDR3 amino acids: CASSYKGRGTYEQYF. CDR3 in DNA: TGTGCCAGCAGTTACAAGGGGCGGGGAACCTACGAGCAGTACTTC.

This clonotype was picked up a small number of times. This sequence joins TRBV5-6 and TRBJ1-1, with D hard to call. Germline V lookup: CDR1 SGHDT, CDR2 YYEEEE. The CDR3 loop spans 16 amino acids. V gave up 0 bases and J gave up 4 bases, with 16 bases separating them. The CDR3 protein is CASSLAAREDVTEAFF. CDR3 DNA sequence: TGTGCCAGCAGCTTGGCCGCCCGGGAAGATGTCACTGAAGCTTTCTTT.

The chain combines TRBV14 with TRBJ2-7; D is tentatively TRBD1 or TRBD2 (6 bases each). The germline V gene encodes CDR1 SGHDN and CDR2 FVKESK. This CDR3 is built from 14 residues. The V end lost 4 bases, the J end lost 2 bases, and 12 bases lay between the germline ends. The CDR3 bases are TGTGCCAGCAGCCTATACAGGGAGGCCTACGAGCAGTACTTC. Protein sequence: CASSLYREAYEQYF.

This rearrangement joins TRBV6-6 to TRBJ2-7; a weak D match, TRBD1 (6 bases). The germline gives CDR1 MNHNY, CDR2 SVGAGI (reference sequence). The V end was cut by 7 bases, the J end by 3 bases, with 10 bases between. The CDR3 totals 12 residues. The CDR3 nucleotides read TGTGCCAGCACCGCACAGGGCTACGAGCAGTACTTC. Translating gives CASTAQGYEQYF.

This clonotype was counted a few times. The rearrangement links TRBV5-1 to TRBJ2-5; D is unclear. V was cut by 7 bases and J by 4 bases, with 14 bases left in between. Germline assignment: CDR1 SGHRS and CDR2 YFSETQ. This CDR3 comprises 13 residues. The CDR3 coding sequence is TGCGCCAGCCAGGTTGGGATACGAGAGACCCAGTACTTC. Encoded protein: CASQVGIRETQYF.